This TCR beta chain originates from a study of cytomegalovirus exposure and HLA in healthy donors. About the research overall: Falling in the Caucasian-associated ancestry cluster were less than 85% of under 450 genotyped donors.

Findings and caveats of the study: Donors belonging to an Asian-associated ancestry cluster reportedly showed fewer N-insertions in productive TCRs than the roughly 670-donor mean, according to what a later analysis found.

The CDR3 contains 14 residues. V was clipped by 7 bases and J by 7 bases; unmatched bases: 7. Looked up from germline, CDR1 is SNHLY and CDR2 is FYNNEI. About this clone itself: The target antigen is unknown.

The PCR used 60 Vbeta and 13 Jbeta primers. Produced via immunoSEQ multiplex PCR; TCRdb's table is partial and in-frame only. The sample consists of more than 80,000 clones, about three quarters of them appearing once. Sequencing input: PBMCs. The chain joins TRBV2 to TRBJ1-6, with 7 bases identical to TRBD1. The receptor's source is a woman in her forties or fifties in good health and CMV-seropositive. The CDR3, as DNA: TGTGCCAGCATTTGGGACAGTGAGAATTCACCCCTCCACTTT. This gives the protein CASIWDSENSPLHF.